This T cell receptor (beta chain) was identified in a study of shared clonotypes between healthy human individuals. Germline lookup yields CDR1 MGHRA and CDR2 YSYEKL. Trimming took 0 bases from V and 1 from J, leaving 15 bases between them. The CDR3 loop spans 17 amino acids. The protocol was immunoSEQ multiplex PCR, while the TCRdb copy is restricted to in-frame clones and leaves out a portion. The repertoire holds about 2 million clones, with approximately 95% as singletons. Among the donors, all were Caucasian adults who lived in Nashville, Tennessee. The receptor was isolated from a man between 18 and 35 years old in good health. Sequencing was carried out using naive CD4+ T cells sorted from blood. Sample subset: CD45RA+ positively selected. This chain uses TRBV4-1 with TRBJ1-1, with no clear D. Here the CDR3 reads CASSQDLRSGKNTEAFF. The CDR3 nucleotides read TGCGCCAGCAGCCAAGATCTGAGGAGTGGGAAGAACACTGAAGCTTTCTTT.